This TCR beta chain appears in the sequencing data of a study of neurological immune-mediated disorders. Overall study results and limits: The greatest degree of TCR clonal expansion was observed in HTLV-1-associated myelopathy, with the lowest in multiple sclerosis, below that of healthy controls.

TCRdb used MiXCR to reprocess the 5' RACE reads, holding one entry per CDR3 protein. The sample yields some 120,000 distinct CDR3 sequences, roughly 3.2% seen once. The CDR3 loop spans 16 amino acids. Trimming took 1 base from V and 0 from J, leaving 9 bases between them. In germline, CDR1 is SGHAT, CDR2 FQNNGV. This clonotype was seen a few times. Its antigen is still unknown. The specimen sequenced was PBMCs. V and J are TRBV11-2 and TRBJ2-2; D unclear. The sequence was obtained from a woman aged 30 to 39 with multiple sclerosis. DNA of the CDR3: TGTGCCAGCAGCTTAGGAATCCTAGCGAACACCGGGGAGCTGTTTTTT. Protein: CASSLGILANTGELFF.